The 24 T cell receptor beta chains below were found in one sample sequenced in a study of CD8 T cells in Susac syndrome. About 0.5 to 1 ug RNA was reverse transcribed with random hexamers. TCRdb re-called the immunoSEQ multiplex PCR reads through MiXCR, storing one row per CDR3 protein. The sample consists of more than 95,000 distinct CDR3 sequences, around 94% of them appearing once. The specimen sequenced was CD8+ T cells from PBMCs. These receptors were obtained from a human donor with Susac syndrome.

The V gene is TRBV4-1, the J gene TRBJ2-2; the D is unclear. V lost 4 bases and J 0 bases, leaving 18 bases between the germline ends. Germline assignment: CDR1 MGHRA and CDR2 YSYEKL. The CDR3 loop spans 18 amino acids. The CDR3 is CASSPLIIGSANTGELFF. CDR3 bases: TGCGCCAGCAGCCCTTTGATTATAGGGTCGGCGAACACCGGGGAGCTGTTTTTT.

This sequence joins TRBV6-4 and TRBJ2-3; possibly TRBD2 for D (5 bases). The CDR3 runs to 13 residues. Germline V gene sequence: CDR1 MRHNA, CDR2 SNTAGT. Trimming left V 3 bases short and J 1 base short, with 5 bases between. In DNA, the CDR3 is TGTGCCAGCAGTGAGGAGGGCACAGATACGCAGTATTTT. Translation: CASSEEGTDTQYF.

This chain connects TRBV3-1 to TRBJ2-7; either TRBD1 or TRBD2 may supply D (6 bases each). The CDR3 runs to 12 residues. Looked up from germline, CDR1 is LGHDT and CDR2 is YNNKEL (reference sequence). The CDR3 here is CGWGALRDEQYF. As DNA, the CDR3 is TGTGGGTGGGGGGCCTTAAGAGACGAGCAGTACTTC.

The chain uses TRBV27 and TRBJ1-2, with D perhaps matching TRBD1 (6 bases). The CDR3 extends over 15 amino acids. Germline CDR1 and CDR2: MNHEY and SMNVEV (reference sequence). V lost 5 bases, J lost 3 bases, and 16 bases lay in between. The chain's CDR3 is CASSALTGRDYGYTF. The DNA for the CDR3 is TGTGCCAGCAGTGCATTGACAGGAAGGGACTATGGCTACACCTTC.

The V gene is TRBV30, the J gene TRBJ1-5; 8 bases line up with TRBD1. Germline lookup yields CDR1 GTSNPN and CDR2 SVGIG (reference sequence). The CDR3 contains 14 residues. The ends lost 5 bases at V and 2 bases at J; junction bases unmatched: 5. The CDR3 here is CAWGQGWGNQPQHF. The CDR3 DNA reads TGTGCCTGGGGACAGGGATGGGGCAATCAGCCCCAGCATTTT.

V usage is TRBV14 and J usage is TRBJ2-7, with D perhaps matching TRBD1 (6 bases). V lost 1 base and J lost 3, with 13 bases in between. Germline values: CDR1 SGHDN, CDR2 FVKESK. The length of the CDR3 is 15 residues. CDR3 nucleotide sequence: TGTGCCAGCAGCCAAGGGGGACACCAGAACTACGAGCAGTACTTC. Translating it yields CASSQGGHQNYEQYF.

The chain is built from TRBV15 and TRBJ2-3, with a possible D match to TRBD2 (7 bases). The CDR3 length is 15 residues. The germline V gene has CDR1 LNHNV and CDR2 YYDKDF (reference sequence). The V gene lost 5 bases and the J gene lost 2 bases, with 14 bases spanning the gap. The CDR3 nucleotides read TGTGCCACCAGCCGCTTGGGGGGGGCCACAGATACGCAGTATTTT. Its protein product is CATSRLGGATDTQYF.

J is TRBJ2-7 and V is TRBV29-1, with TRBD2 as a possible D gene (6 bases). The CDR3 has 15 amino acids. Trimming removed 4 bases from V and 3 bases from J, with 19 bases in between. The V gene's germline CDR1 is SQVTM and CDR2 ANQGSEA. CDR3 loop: CSVVGGDGVGYEQYF. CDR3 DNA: TGCAGCGTTGTCGGCGGGGACGGGGTTGGCTACGAGCAGTACTTC.

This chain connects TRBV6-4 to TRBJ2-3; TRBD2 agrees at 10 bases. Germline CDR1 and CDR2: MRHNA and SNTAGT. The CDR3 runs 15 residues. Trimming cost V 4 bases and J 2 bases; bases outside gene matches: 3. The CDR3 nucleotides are TGTGCCAGCAGTGCGCTAGCGGGGGACACAGATACGCAGTATTTT. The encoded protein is CASSALAGDTDTQYF.

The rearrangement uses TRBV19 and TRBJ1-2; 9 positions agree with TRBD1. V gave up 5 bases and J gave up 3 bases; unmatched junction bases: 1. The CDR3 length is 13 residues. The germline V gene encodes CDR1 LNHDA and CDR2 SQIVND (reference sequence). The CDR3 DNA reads TGTGCCAGTAGTTGGACAGGGGACTATGGCTACACCTTC. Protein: CASSWTGDYGYTF.

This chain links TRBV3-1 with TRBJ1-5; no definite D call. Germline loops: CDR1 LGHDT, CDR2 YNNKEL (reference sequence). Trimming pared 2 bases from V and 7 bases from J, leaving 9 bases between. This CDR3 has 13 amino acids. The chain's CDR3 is CASSQSATQPQHF. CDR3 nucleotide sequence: TGTGCCAGCAGCCAAAGTGCCACGCAGCCCCAGCATTTT.

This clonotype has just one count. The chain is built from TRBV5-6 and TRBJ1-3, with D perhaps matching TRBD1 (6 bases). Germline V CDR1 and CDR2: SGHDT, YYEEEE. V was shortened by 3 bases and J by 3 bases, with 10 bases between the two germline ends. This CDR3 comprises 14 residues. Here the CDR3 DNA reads TGTGCCAGCAGCTCGACAGGAGATGGAAACACCATATATTTT. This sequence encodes CASSSTGDGNTIYF.

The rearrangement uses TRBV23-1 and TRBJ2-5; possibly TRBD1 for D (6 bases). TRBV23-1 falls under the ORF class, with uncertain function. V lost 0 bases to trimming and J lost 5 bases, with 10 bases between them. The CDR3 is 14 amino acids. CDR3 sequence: CASSQSNRAETQYF. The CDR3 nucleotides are TGCGCCAGCAGTCAATCGAACAGGGCGGAGACCCAGTACTTC.

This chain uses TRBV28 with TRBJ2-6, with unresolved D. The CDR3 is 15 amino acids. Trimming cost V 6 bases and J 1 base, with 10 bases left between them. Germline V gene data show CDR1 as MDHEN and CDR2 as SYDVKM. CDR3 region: CASSPDQSGANVLTF. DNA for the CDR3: TGTGCCAGCAGCCCGGACCAGTCTGGGGCCAACGTCCTGACTTTC.

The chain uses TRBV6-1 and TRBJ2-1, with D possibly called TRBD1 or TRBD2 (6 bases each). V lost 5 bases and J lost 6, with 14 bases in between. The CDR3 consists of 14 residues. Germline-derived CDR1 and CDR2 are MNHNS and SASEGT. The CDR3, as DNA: TGTGCCAGCAGTACTGGGGGGCCGGCCAATGAGCAGTTCTTC. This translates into CASSTGGPANEQFF.

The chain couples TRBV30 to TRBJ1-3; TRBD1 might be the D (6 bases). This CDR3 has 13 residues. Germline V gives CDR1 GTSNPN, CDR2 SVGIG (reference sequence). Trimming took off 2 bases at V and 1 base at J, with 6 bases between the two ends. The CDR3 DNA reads TGTGCCTGGAGTACAGGGTCTGGAAACACCATATATTTT. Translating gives CAWSTGSGNTIYF.

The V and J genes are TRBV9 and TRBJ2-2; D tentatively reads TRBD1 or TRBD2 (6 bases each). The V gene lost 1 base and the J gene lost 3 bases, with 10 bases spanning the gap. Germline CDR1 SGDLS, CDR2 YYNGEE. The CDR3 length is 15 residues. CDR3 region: CASSVRGEDTGELFF. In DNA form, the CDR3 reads TGTGCCAGCAGCGTAAGGGGGGAGGACACCGGGGAGCTGTTTTTT.

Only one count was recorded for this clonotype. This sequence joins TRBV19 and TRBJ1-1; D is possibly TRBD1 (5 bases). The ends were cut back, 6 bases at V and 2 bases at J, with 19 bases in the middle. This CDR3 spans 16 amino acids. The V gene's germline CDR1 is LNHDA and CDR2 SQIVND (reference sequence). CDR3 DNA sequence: TGTGCCAGTAGGACAGTTGTTCGCTGGGAAAACACTGAAGCTTTCTTT. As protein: CASRTVVRWENTEAFF.

The CDR3 DNA is TGTGCCAGCACCTCGTCGGGTCACGTAGACGAGCAGTACTTC. Amino acids: CASTSSGHVDEQYF. The V and J genes are TRBV12-3 or TRBV12-4 and TRBJ2-7; D remains ambiguous. CDR3 length equals 14 residues. V was cut by 7 bases and J by 5 bases, with 18 bases left in between.

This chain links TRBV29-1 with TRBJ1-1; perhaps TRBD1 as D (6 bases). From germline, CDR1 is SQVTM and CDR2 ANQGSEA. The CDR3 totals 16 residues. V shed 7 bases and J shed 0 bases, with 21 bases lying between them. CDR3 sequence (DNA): TGCAGCGCCTTGTACAGGGAGGACTTCATGAACACTGAAGCTTTCTTT. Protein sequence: CSALYREDFMNTEAFF.

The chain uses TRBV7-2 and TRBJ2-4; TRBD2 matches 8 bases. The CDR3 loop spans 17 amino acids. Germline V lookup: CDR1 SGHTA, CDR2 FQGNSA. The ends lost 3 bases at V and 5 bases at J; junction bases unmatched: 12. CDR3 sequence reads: CASSFPFTGGQENIQYF. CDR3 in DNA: TGTGCCAGCAGCTTCCCTTTTACGGGAGGGCAGGAAAACATTCAGTACTTC.

This CDR3 is CATSSVTGGPNEQFF. The CDR3, as DNA: TGTGCCACCAGCAGTGTAACGGGGGGGCCCAATGAGCAGTTCTTC. The chain links TRBV15 to TRBJ2-1, with TRBD2 matching over 8 bases. The CDR3 covers 15 residues. Germline V CDR1 and CDR2: LNHNV, YYDKDF (reference sequence). After removal of 3 bases from V and 6 bases from J, the junction contained 7 bases not matched to a gene.

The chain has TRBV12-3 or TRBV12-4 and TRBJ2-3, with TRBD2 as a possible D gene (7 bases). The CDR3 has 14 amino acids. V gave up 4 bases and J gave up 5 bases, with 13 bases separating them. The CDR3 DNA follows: TGTGCCAGCAGTTCCGGGGGGCCGGGAGATACGCAGTATTTT. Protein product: CASSSGGPGDTQYF.

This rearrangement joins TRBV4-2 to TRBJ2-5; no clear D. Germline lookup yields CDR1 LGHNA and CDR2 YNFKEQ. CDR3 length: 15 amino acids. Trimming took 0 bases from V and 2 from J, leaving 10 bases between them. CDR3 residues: CASSQDTTEQETQYF. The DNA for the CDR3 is TGTGCCAGCAGCCAAGATACCACGGAACAAGAGACCCAGTACTTC.